This T cell receptor beta chain came from a study of T cell responses to AZD1222 COVID-19 vaccine. V was trimmed by 4 bases and J by 4 bases, leaving 13 bases between them. The CDR3 loop spans 14 amino acids. The germline gives CDR1 SGDLS, CDR2 YYNGEE. Sequencing was performed with immunoSEQ multiplex PCR; in TCRdb, only in-frame clones are kept and a portion is missing. The sample has some 140,000 clones; about nine tenths are singletons. The sequenced sample was peripheral blood, obtained 28 days after the second AZD1222 dose. The chain uses TRBV9 and TRBJ2-3; D gene unclear. This receptor was obtained from an adult who received the AZD1222 COVID-19 vaccine. The CDR3 protein is CASSTWLGADTQYF. Here the CDR3 DNA reads TGTGCCAGCAGCACCTGGTTGGGCGCAGATACGCAGTATTTT. Looking up the rest from reference TRBV9 and TRBJ2-3 gives the full variable domain: DSGVTQTPKHLITATGQRVTLRCSPRSGDLSVYWYQQSLDQGLQFLIQYYNGEERAKGNILERFSAQQFPDLHSELNLSSLELGDSALYFCASSTWLGADTQYFGPGTRLTVL.